Listed here are 4 T cell receptor beta chains from one sample, sequenced in a study of technical replicates of blood from several donors. Assay: immunoSEQ multiplex PCR; the TCRdb copy retains only in-frame clones and omits some. The sample contains about 100,000 clones, about 95% of which appear only once. Sequenced material: T cells isolated from PBMCs. All receptors come from a human donor in good health.

V is TRBV19 and J is TRBJ1-5; unclear D gene. V was trimmed by 3 bases and J by 6 bases, leaving 6 bases between them. CDR1 and CDR2 from the germline V gene are LNHDA and SQIVND (reference sequence). This CDR3 contains 12 residues. CDR3 sequence reads: CASSIGAQPQHF. In DNA form, the CDR3 reads TGTGCCAGTAGTATCGGAGCTCAGCCCCAGCATTTT.

The genes are TRBV2 and TRBJ1-2, with unresolved D. With 7 bases removed from V and 4 bases from J, the gap between germline ends came to 7 bases. This CDR3 spans 11 amino acids. Looked up from germline, CDR1 is SNHLY and CDR2 is FYNNEI. The CDR3 DNA reads as TGTGCCAGCATGAGTGGCTATGGCTACACCTTC. Its protein product is CASMSGYGYTF.

V gene TRBV18 combines with J gene TRBJ2-7; possibly TRBD2 for D (5 bases). The CDR3 has 14 amino acids. Germline lookup yields CDR1 KGHSH and CDR2 LQKENI. V shed 4 bases and J shed 2 bases, with 12 bases lying between them. CDR3 protein: CASSHDEGPYEQYF. CDR3 DNA sequence: TGTGCCAGCTCACACGATGAGGGCCCCTACGAGCAGTACTTC.

The chain uses TRBV20-1 and TRBJ2-7; possibly TRBD1 for D (6 bases). There are 11 residues in the CDR3. V lost 2 bases to trimming and J lost 7 bases, with 9 bases between them. Germline V CDR1 and CDR2: DFQATT, SNEGSKA (reference sequence). The CDR3 sequence is CSARSTGEQYF. DNA of the CDR3: TGCAGTGCTAGATCCACAGGGGAGCAGTACTTC.